The rows below give T cell receptor beta chains drawn from one sample of a study of cytotoxic CD8 clonotypes in ibrutinib-treated CLL. The data were produced by immunoSEQ multiplex PCR, yet TCRdb's version contains in-frame clones alone and is incomplete. The sample includes approximately 190,000 clones, just over 70% of them seen just once. Sequencing was performed on PBMCs, taken after 12 months of ibrutinib treatment. The receptors were gathered from a human donor with chronic lymphocytic leukemia. CDR3s include the opening cysteine and the closing phenylalanine or tryptophan.

J: TRBJ2-7
V: TRBV6-4
length: 13
CDR3: CASSRAGVYEQYF

J: TRBJ1-1
V: TRBV11-2
length: 15
CDR3: CASSLGGTGNTEAFF

J: TRBJ2-7
V: TRBV5-1
length: 14
CDR3: CASSLSGQGYEQYF

J: TRBJ2-3
V: TRBV5-1
length: 14
CDR3: CASKQGGYTDTQYF

J: TRBJ1-2
V: TRBV15
length: 14
CDR3: CATSRDNGADGYTF

J: TRBJ1-4
V: TRBV4-3
length: 15
CDR3: CASSQSMSGIEKLFF

J: TRBJ2-7
V: TRBV9
length: 14
CDR3: CASSLRTGGGEQYF

J: TRBJ2-1
V: TRBV6-6
length: 16
CDR3: CASSNPETSGSNEQFF

J: TRBJ1-6
V: TRBV11-2
length: 14
CDR3: CASSSQNRNSPLHF

J: TRBJ2-2
V: TRBV4-2
length: 15
CDR3: CASGAADLNTGELFF

J: TRBJ2-5
V: TRBV30
length: 15
CDR3: CAWSLTSGTTKTQYF

J: TRBJ1-2
V: TRBV5-1
length: 15
CDR3: CASSLVGRDNYGYTF

J: TRBJ2-6
V: TRBV7-9
length: 17
CDR3: CASSPPGLATGANVLTF

J: TRBJ2-2
V: TRBV7-2
length: 13
CDR3: CASSPTDTGELFF

J: TRBJ2-3
V: TRBV5-1
length: 12
CDR3: CASSKITDTQYF

J: TRBJ1-6
V: TRBV30
length: 16
CDR3: CAWSVRGGSYNSPLHF

J: TRBJ2-7
V: TRBV27
length: 13
CDR3: CASSFSLVYEQYF

J: TRBJ1-1
V: TRBV30
length: 13
CDR3: CAWSLDRSAEAFF

J: TRBJ1-1
V: TRBV10-2
length: 13
CDR3: CASSITGGTEAFF

J: TRBJ2-3
V: TRBV30
length: 12
CDR3: CAWSPSRVTQYF

J: TRBJ1-4
V: TRBV27
length: 17
CDR3: CASSLTAGARFEEKLFF

J: TRBJ2-7
V: TRBV28
length: 12
CDR3: CASRRPGQGPNF

J: TRBJ2-2
V: TRBV30
length: 15
CDR3: CAWSPGTFNTGELFF

J: TRBJ2-2
V: TRBV7-7
length: 14
CDR3: CASSPAGGTGELFF

J: TRBJ2-7
V: TRBV6-6
length: 14
CDR3: CASSYSPGNYEQYF

J: TRBJ2-3
V: TRBV11-2
length: 13
CDR3: CASSWPPGDTQYF

J: TRBJ2-7
V: TRBV20-1
length: 11
CDR3: CSAGGAYEQYF

J: TRBJ1-2
V: TRBV7-9
length: 11
CDR3: CASSLFSGYTF

J: TRBJ2-1
V: TRBV4-2
length: 17
CDR3: CASSPFPGQGSYNEQFF

J: TRBJ2-7
V: TRBV27
length: 14
CDR3: CASAGDRGSGEQYF

J: TRBJ1-5
V: TRBV7-9
length: 14
CDR3: CASSLGQGGQPQHF